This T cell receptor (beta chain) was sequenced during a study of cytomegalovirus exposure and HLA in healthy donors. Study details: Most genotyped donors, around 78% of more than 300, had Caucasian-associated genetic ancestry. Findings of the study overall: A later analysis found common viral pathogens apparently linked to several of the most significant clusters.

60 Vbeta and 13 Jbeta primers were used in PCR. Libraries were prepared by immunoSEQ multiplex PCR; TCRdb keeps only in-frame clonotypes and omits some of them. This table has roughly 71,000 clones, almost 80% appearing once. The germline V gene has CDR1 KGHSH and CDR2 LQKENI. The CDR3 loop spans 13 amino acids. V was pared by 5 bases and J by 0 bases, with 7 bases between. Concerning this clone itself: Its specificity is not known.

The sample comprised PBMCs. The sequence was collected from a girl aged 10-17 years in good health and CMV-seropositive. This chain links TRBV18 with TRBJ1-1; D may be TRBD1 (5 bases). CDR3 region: CASSTDMNTEAFF. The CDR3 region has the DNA TGTGCCAGCTCAACGGACATGAACACTGAAGCTTTCTTT. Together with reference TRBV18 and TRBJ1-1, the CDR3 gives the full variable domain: NAGVMQNPRHLVRRRGQEARLRCSPMKGHSHVYWYRQLPEEGLKFMVYLQKENIIDESGMPKERFSAEFPKEGPSILRIQQVVRGDSAAYFCASSTDMNTEAFFGQGTRLTVV.